This TCR beta chain is drawn from a study of blood T cell repertoires in COVID-19 (dated by TCRdb to the early 2020s). Context from the whole study: Samples from collaborators originated in the United States, Italy and Spain and spanned both the acute and convalescent phases of COVID-19. Subjects who had been exposed to COVID-19, were actively infected with it, or had recovered from it provided the deeply sampled blood TCRbeta repertoires that made up the dataset. The prospective study material was composed of cDNA or gDNA derived from T cells, B-cell-depleted T cells, or PBMCs. The sample metadata nearly always contained a de-identified subject ID, COVID-19 status, age in years and sex. Where available, HLA class I and class II types were taken from metadata supplied by the sample provider and were not determined by assay-based typing. Samples were obtained from the ongoing ImmuneRACE study (first 160 participants) and from 1,254 subjects provided by 6 global collaborators. A freely available public database, intended as a resource for researchers studying the immune response to SARS-CoV-2, is where the repertoires were released.

Participants in the prospective study were aged 18 to 89 years, lived in 20 to 30 United States geographic areas, and enrolled through a virtual design. In the prospective study, participants were assigned to cohorts based on the clinical history participants reported in a screening survey and a study questionnaire. For ImmuneRACE Cohort 3, a participant was defined as recovered based on two consecutive negative NP/OP PCR tests, clearance by a healthcare professional, or resolution of symptoms. In the prospective study, whole blood, serum and a nasopharyngeal or oropharyngeal swab were collected from each participant by mobile phlebotomists. Prospective study participants could optionally give additional blood draws and questionnaires over an approximately two-month period. Blood samples from the prospective study were shipped frozen or at room temperature prior to DNA extraction. TCRbeta CDR3 regions were amplified from genomic DNA using the immunoSEQ Assay, a bias-controlled multiplex PCR. Per the source publication's procedure: The number of nucleated cells in each sample was estimated by amplification of reference gene primers within the assay. To quantify the absolute abundance of each unique TCRbeta CDR3 rearrangement, sequence reads were collapsed and filtered. For each sample, productive Simpson clonality was calculated by taking the square root of Simpson's diversity index across productive rearrangements. The source is immuneACCESS, and TCRdb retained only in-frame sequences with V and J called. Part of the clones is not carried over; for the studies checked, unresolved V genes explain less than half of this, and the remainder is unexplained. From that table come the V and J calls and clone size; the DNA was used to work out D and trimming. This sample has nearly 200,000 clones in its table, and about 80% of those were observed once. The ten largest clonotypes hold approximately 7.9% of the sample.

Here is what the overall study found, with its caveats: The quantity of clinical and demographic metadata differed by source and by participant and was supplied without curation.

CDR1 SGHVS and CDR2 FNYEAQ are derived from the germline V gene. The CDR3 starts with the cysteine, ends with the phenylalanine, and has 14 residues. Solely the CDR3 DNA is kept, with 42 bases framed from the first base. The junction shows trimming of 2 bases on V and 4 bases on J, plus 9 bases between the germline ends. With respect to this clone: Its antigen is still unknown. Base qualities were left out, and no much larger clone turns up one base away.

The V and J genes are TRBV7-6 and TRBJ2-1; the best D guess is TRBD1, with 5 bases matching. The sequenced sample was PBMCs or T cells enriched from blood (not recorded which). The clonotype was recovered from a man aged 40-49 years who had recovered from COVID-19. The sequence in DNA is TGTGCCAGCAGCTTACAGGGCGGATACAATGAGCAGTTCTTC. This gives the protein CASSLQGGYNEQFF.